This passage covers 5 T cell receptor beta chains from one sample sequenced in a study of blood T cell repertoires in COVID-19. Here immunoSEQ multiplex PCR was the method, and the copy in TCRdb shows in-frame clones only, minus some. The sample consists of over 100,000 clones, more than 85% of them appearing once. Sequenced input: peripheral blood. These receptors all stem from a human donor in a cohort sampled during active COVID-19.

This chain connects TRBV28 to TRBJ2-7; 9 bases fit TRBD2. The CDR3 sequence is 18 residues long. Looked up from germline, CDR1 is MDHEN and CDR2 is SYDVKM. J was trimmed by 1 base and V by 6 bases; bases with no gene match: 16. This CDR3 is CASSAGGARLGISYEQYF. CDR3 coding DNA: TGTGCCAGCAGCGCGGGGGGGGCTCGGCTGGGTATATCCTACGAGCAGTACTTC.

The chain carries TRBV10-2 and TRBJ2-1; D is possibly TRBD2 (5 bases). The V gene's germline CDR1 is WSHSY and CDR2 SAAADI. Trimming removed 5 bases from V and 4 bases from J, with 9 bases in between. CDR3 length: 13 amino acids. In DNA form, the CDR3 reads TGCGCCAGCAGTTCTGAGGGTTACAATGAGCAGTTCTTC. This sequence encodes CASSSEGYNEQFF.

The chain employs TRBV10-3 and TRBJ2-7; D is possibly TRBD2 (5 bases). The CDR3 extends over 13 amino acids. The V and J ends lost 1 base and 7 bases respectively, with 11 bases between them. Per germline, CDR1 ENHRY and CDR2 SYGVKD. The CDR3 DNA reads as TGTGCCATCAGTGAGTATTTTATAGCGGAGCAGTACTTC. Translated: CAISEYFIAEQYF.

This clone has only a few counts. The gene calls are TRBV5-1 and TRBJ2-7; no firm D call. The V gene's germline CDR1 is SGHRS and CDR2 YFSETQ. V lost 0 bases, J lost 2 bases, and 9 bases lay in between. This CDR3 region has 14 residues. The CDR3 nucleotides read TGCGCCAGCAGCTTGGAGTCTGCGGCCTACGAGCAGTACTTC. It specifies CASSLESAAYEQYF.

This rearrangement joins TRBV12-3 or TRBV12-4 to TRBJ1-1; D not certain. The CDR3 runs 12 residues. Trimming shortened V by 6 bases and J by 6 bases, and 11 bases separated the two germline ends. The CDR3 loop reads CASSPSGAEAFF. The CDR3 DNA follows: TGTGCCAGCAGCCCCTCCGGGGCTGAAGCTTTCTTT.